A selection of T cell receptor beta chains follows, all from one sample in a study of cytomegalovirus exposure and HLA in healthy donors. Some clones are missing from TCRdb's copy, which holds only in-frame ones; the method was immunoSEQ multiplex PCR. The sample includes around 90,000 clones, 86% seen only once; the top ten take around a tenth. Material for sequencing was PBMCs. The receptor set was obtained from a young man in good health and CMV-seropositive. Each CDR3 is given with its conserved first and last residue. D genes are given only for firm matches. Expanded clones get a size class; other rows say once, few or many, or leave the size out.

J	D	V	size	DNA	CDR3
TRBJ2-7	.	TRBV5-4	once	TGTGCCAGCAGCTTGAGGGGGGGCCCAGGAGAGCAGTACTTC	CASSLRGGPGEQYF
TRBJ2-5	.	TRBV7-6	.	TGTGCCAGCAGCGCAACCCAGGGAAGGGCCGAAGAGACCCAGTACTTC	CASSATQGRAEETQYF
TRBJ2-7	.	TRBV5-4	.	TGTGCCAGCAGCCTAGACCAATACGAGCAGTACTTC	CASSLDQYEQYF
TRBJ1-2	.	TRBV5-1	.	TGCGCCAGCAGCTTGTCTCCAGGCGTAGATGGCTACACCTTC	CASSLSPGVDGYTF
TRBJ1-6	TRBD1	TRBV28	.	TGTGCCAGCCGGTTACCGACAGGGAGAAGGCGTCTAGGGTTCACGAACCTCCACTTT	CASRLPTGRRRLGFTNLHF
TRBJ2-1	.	TRBV6-1	.	TGTGCCAGCATCCGATCCGGGACAACCTACAATGAGCAGTTCTTC	CASIRSGTTYNEQFF
TRBJ2-1	.	TRBV13	.	TGTGCCAGCAGCTTGGGAGGCCAAATCTACAATGAGCAGTTCTTC	CASSLGGQIYNEQFF
TRBJ1-5	TRBD1	TRBV9	.	TGTGCCAGTGGGACAGGGGAAGATCAGCCCCAGCATTTT	CASGTGEDQPQHF
TRBJ2-7	TRBD2	TRBV4-1	once	TGCGCCAGCAGCCAAAACCCTAGCGGGAGCTCCTACGAGCAGTACTTC	CASSQNPSGSSYEQYF
TRBJ2-2	.	TRBV5-1	.	TGCGCCAGCAGCTTGGGTCAGGACACCGGGGAGCTGTTTTTT	CASSLGQDTGELFF
TRBJ2-2	.	TRBV5-1	.	TGCGCCAGCAGACCAGGGACGAACACCGGGGAGCTGTTTTTT	CASRPGTNTGELFF
TRBJ1-1	.	TRBV18	.	TGTGCCAGCTCACCGGGAGGGTACAACACTGAAGCTTTCTTT	CASSPGGYNTEAFF
TRBJ2-5	.	TRBV7-8	few	TGTGCCAGCAGCTTTGTCACGAGCAACCCCCAAGAGACCCAGTACTTC	CASSFVTSNPQETQYF
TRBJ2-7	TRBD1	TRBV5-6	.	TGTGCCAGCAGCTCTAGCAGGGGGTTCTACGAGCAGTACTTC	CASSSSRGFYEQYF
TRBJ1-3	TRBD1	TRBV5-5	.	TGTGCCAGCAGCTTGAGGGACAGTAGATTCTCTGGAAACACCATATATTTT	CASSLRDSRFSGNTIYF
TRBJ2-5	TRBD2	TRBV7-8	.	TGTGCCAGCAGCTTAGCTGGGAGGGGAGAGACCCAGTACTTC	CASSLAGRGETQYF
TRBJ2-5	TRBD1	TRBV28	.	TGTGCCAGCAGTCCCCGGACAGGGTTGGAGACCCAGTACTTC	CASSPRTGLETQYF
TRBJ1-5	.	TRBV28	.	TGTGCCAGCCGTTACGGAAGCGTAAATGGACAGCCCCAGCATTTT	CASRYGSVNGQPQHF
TRBJ2-1	.	TRBV7-8	.	TGTGCCAGCAGCTTAGATGTCGGCGGGCAGTTCTTC	CASSLDVGGQFF
TRBJ2-3	TRBD2	TRBV29-1	.	TGCAGCGTTGAAGGAACCGGAGGGCTAGCGGGAGCAGATACGCAGTATTTT	CSVEGTGGLAGADTQYF
TRBJ2-1	TRBD2	TRBV18	.	TGTGCCAGCTCACCACCGGTCGGCGGCGGGAGTGAGAACAATGAGCAGTTCTTC	CASSPPVGGGSENNEQFF
TRBJ2-5	.	TRBV15	.	TGTGCCACCAGCAGAGATGGTGGGACACCAGGTCACCAAGAGACCCAGTACTTC	CATSRDGGTPGHQETQYF
TRBJ2-1	.	TRBV5-1	.	TGCGCCAGCAGCTTGTGGGCAGGGCCAGGCAATGAGCAGTTCTTC	CASSLWAGPGNEQFF
TRBJ2-4	.	TRBV5-6	.	TGTGCCAGCAGCCCGGTAGGGGGGGCCATTCAGTACTTC	CASSPVGGAIQYF
TRBJ2-2	.	TRBV14	.	TGTGCCAGCAGCCGACCGGGGGTGCACACCGGGGAGCTGTTTTTT	CASSRPGVHTGELFF
TRBJ2-5	TRBD2	TRBV30	.	TGTGCCTGGAGTTTGGCGGGGGGAGAGACCCAGTACTTC	CAWSLAGGETQYF
TRBJ2-2	.	TRBV6-5	.	TGTGCCAGCAGGCAAGCCCACAACGGGGGGGAGCTGTTTTTT	CASRQAHNGGELFF
TRBJ2-5	TRBD2	TRBV10-2	.	TGCGCCACCAGTGAGGGGGTAGCGGGAGACGTTGAGACCCAGTACTTC	CATSEGVAGDVETQYF
TRBJ2-3	.	TRBV19	.	TGTGCCAGTAGTATAGCGGGCACAGATACGCAGTATTTT	CASSIAGTDTQYF
TRBJ2-1	TRBD1	TRBV7-4	few	TGTGCCAGCAGCTTAGGGCCGGGACAGGCGAATTTGAGCTCCTACAATGAGCAGTTCTTC	CASSLGPGQANLSSYNEQFF
TRBJ2-3	TRBD2	TRBV7-8	.	TGTGCCAGCAGCTTAAGGCGGGGGAGCACAGATACGCAGTATTTT	CASSLRRGSTDTQYF
TRBJ2-7	.	TRBV6-5	once	TGTGCCAGCAGTTACTACATGATGGGCAGCAGGGGCGAGCAGTACTTC	CASSYYMMGSRGEQYF
TRBJ2-6	TRBD1	TRBV5-1	.	TGCGCCAGCAGCTTGGCCGTGACAGGGGGCAGGACATCCTCCTCTGGGGCCAACGTCCTGACTTTC	CASSLAVTGGRTSSSGANVLTF
TRBJ2-7	TRBD2	TRBV27	.	TGTGCCAGCAGGACTAGCGGCGGCTACGAGCAGTACTTC	CASRTSGGYEQYF
TRBJ2-3	TRBD1	TRBV19	.	TGTGCCAGTAGTCCAAAAACAGGGGGCCTGGCAGATACGCAGTATTTT	CASSPKTGGLADTQYF
TRBJ1-1	.	TRBV10-3	.	TGTGCCATCGGGGGAGGGCAGGGCCATATTATGAACACTGAAGCTTTCTTT	CAIGGGQGHIMNTEAFF
TRBJ2-7	.	TRBV5-4	.	TGTGCCAGCAGCTTTAATTTGGGGGCCAGAAGGTACTTC	CASSFNLGARRYF
TRBJ1-2	TRBD1	TRBV7-9	.	TGTGCCGGCACACAGGGGAACTATGGCTACACCTTC	CAGTQGNYGYTF
TRBJ2-3	TRBD1	TRBV2	.	TGTGCCAGCAGTGAGGGACAGGGAAGCACAGATACGCAGTATTTT	CASSEGQGSTDTQYF
TRBJ2-7	TRBD1	TRBV5-6	.	TGTGCCAGCACCCCGCAACCGGGACAGGGCTACGAGCAGTACTTC	CASTPQPGQGYEQYF
TRBJ2-1	.	TRBV13	.	TGTGCCAGCAGCTTAGAAGAGGGTATGGGGAATGAGCAGTTCTTC	CASSLEEGMGNEQFF
TRBJ2-1	TRBD2	TRBV15	.	TGTGCCACCAGCAGAGAAGAATCCGGGACTAGCGGGAGGGCCTACAATGAGCAGTTCTTC	CATSREESGTSGRAYNEQFF
TRBJ1-2	TRBD1	TRBV14	once	TGTGCCAGCAGCCTATGGGGGACAGGGGTTGATGGCTACACCTTC	CASSLWGTGVDGYTF
TRBJ1-2	TRBD1	TRBV5-1	once	TGCGCCAGCAGCTTCGGCGACAGGGGCTCTGGCTACACCTTC	CASSFGDRGSGYTF
TRBJ1-5	.	TRBV5-1	.	TGCGCCAGCAGCTTCGGTAGCAATCAGCCCCAGCATTTT	CASSFGSNQPQHF
TRBJ1-1	TRBD1	TRBV28	.	TGTGCCAGCAGTTACAGGGGGGGGCTTACTGAAGCTTTCTTT	CASSYRGGLTEAFF
TRBJ2-2	TRBD1	TRBV5-1	.	TGCGCCAGCAGCCGGGACAGGGGGGACACCGGGGAGCTGTTTTTT	CASSRDRGDTGELFF
TRBJ2-3	TRBD2	TRBV6-5	.	TGTGCCAGCAGTTACGAGACTAGCGGGAGACAAGATACGCAGTATTTT	CASSYETSGRQDTQYF
TRBJ2-5	.	TRBV29-1	.	TGCAGCGTTGATGAGGCCGGAGGGGAGCAGTACTTC	CSVDEAGGEQYF
TRBJ2-7	.	TRBV29-1	.	TGCAGCGTCGAAGCAGGAACTTTCTACGAGCAGTACTTC	CSVEAGTFYEQYF
TRBJ2-3	.	TRBV27	.	TGTGCCAGCAGATCCCAGAGCACAGATACGCAGTATTTT	CASRSQSTDTQYF